Below, 7 T cell receptor beta chains from the same sample are listed, as sequenced in a study of blood T cell repertoires in COVID-19. The data were produced by immunoSEQ multiplex PCR, yet TCRdb's version contains in-frame clones alone and is incomplete. This table has some 110,000 clones, 75% to 85% appearing once. The sample consisted of peripheral blood. The receptor source for this set is a man aged 65 to 85 with acute or convalescent COVID-19.

This chain joins TRBV5-4 and TRBJ1-2; D uncertain. CDR1 is SGHNT, CDR2 YYREEE, per germline (reference sequence). The CDR3 totals 12 residues. V dropped 0 bases and J dropped 4 bases, with 4 bases sitting between them. The CDR3 nucleotides are TGTGCCAGCAGCTTGGACGGCTATGGCTACACCTTC. Its protein is CASSLDGYGYTF. The full variable domain, its missing parts supplied by reference TRBV5-4 and TRBJ1-2, is ETGVTQSPTHLIKTRGQQVTLRCSSQSGHNTVSWYQQALGQGPQFIFQYYREEENGRGNFPPRFSGLQFPNYSSELNVNALELDDSALYLCASSLDGYGYTFGSGTRLTVV.

The genes are TRBV21-1 and TRBJ1-2; the tabulated D call, TRBD1, remains unverified against the DNA. TRBV21-1 is a documented pseudogene. The CDR3 contains 15 residues. The CDR3 region has the DNA TGTGCCAGCAGCATCGACAGGGGGAAACTCTATGGCTACACCTTC. As protein: CASSIDRGKLYGYTF.

The gene calls are TRBV5-1 and TRBJ1-2; tentatively, D is TRBD1 (5 bases). Germline lookup yields CDR1 SGHRS and CDR2 YFSETQ. V was clipped by 4 bases and J by 6 bases, with 22 bases between them. The CDR3 runs to 16 residues. CDR3 DNA sequence: TGCGCCAGCAGCGGCATTGGAAATAGGACATATAATGGCTACACCTTC. Translating it yields CASSGIGNRTYNGYTF.

V gene TRBV3-1 (or the pseudogene TRBV3-2) combines with J gene TRBJ1-5, with D unresolved. The ends were cut back, 1 base at V and 1 base at J, with 5 bases in the middle. Germline-derived CDR1 and CDR2 are LGHDT and YNNKEL (reference sequence). The CDR3 extends over 14 amino acids. The CDR3 loop is CASSQVQSNQPQHF. The DNA for the CDR3 is TGTGCCAGCAGCCAAGTACAGAGCAATCAGCCCCAGCATTTT.

Only a few counts were recorded for this clone. V is TRBV18 and J is TRBJ1-3; D perhaps matches TRBD1 (6 bases). The CDR3 is 14 residues long. V was clipped by 3 bases and J by 1 base, with 7 bases between them. CDR1 KGHSH and CDR2 LQKENI come from the germline V gene. CDR3 protein: CASSPGASGNTIYF. Here the CDR3 DNA reads TGTGCCAGCTCACCGGGGGCTTCTGGAAACACCATATATTTT. The complete variable domain, with remaining parts taken from reference TRBV18 and TRBJ1-3, reads NAGVMQNPRHLVRRRGQEARLRCSPMKGHSHVYWYRQLPEEGLKFMVYLQKENIIDESGMPKERFSAEFPKEGPSILRIQQVVRGDSAAYFCASSPGASGNTIYFGEGSWLTVV.

V gene TRBV5-5 combines with J gene TRBJ1-2; D call uncertain. The germline V and J ends were trimmed by 4 bases and 8 bases, with 27 bases remaining between them. Germline-derived CDR1 and CDR2 are SGHKS and YYEKEE (reference sequence). The CDR3 loop spans 17 amino acids. CDR3 nucleotide sequence: TGTGCCAGCAGCCTCGACAACCCTAACTCAAAACGAGGGGGCTACACCTTC. Translating gives CASSLDNPNSKRGGYTF. Together with reference TRBV5-5 and TRBJ1-2, the CDR3 gives the full variable domain: DAGVTQSPTHLIKTRGQQVTLRCSPISGHKSVSWYQQVLGQGPQFIFQYYEKEERGRGNFPDRFSARQFPNYSSELNVNALLLGDSALYLCASSLDNPNSKRGGYTFGSGTRLTVV.

The chain combines TRBV5-1 with TRBJ2-7; maybe TRBD1 (5 bases). Germline CDR1 is SGHRS and CDR2 is YFSETQ. This CDR3 is built from 14 residues. Trimming stripped 6 bases from V and 0 bases from J, with 13 bases between. The CDR3 DNA follows: TGCGCCAGCATGTGGGGCCCTCCCTCCTACGAGCAGTACTTC. This sequence encodes CASMWGPPSYEQYF.